This record covers a single T cell receptor (beta chain). Antigen specificity is unknown. Assay: immunoSEQ multiplex PCR; the TCRdb copy retains only in-frame clones and omits some. The repertoire includes just under 45,000 clones, around 94% of them detected once, and under 2% sits in the top ten. The sample originates from a study of T cells in tuberculosis. Across the study: In South Africa, adults with active tuberculosis were compared with IGRA-negative and latently infected IGRA-positive adolescents.

The CDR3 totals 14 residues. Germline V gene lookup returns CDR1 PRHDT and CDR2 FYEKMQ (reference sequence). J lost 4 bases, V lost 0 bases, and 3 bases had no gene match. Study observations and caveats: Smaller distances to GMM-specific TCRs suggested their expansion in active tuberculosis. The TCR-beta difference was not significant; alpha differences partly reflected length.

The origin of this receptor is a donor aged 10 to 29 with latent tuberculosis or without tuberculosis infection. Some clones in this sample may be carry-over from other donors' samples. Sequenced input: PBMCs. The chain is built from TRBV13 and TRBJ2-7; TRBD2 aligns across 7 bases. The DNA of the CDR3 is TGTGCCAGCAGCTTAGGGACTAGCATATACGAGCAGTACTTC. Residues: CASSLGTSIYEQYF.